This TCR beta chain was identified during a study of blood T cells in healthy people across ages (dated by TCRdb to between 2015 and 2016). In terms of the full investigation: In model experiments, roughly one uniquely barcoded TCR beta cDNA molecule per two T cells was captured by template switching. The donors were divided into four age groups: young (average around 17 years), middle-aged (around 41), aged (about 61) and long-lived (roughly 88). To avoid experimental bias, donors of different ages were distributed randomly across sequencing lanes. The study measured age-related changes in TCR beta repertoire diversity using deep sequencing normalized with unique cDNA molecular identifiers. The study analyzed two additional independent replicas of 1 million unique cDNA reads from the same blood draw for two donors, one aged 18 to 29 and one aged 80 or older. The research as a whole found: Conclusive comparison of naive and antigen-experienced compartments was prevented by the profiling of bulk unsorted PBMCs. Compared with the aged group, the long-lived group had more naive CD4+ T cells, fewer expanded clones and increased TCR diversity, a pattern suggesting age selection. Observed TCR beta diversity per million T cells fell roughly linearly with age, and a significant reduction was already apparent by age around 40. Because donor CMV infection status was unknown, age-related changes in expanded clonotypes were potentially confounded. A strong correlation was found between observed TCR beta diversity and the percentage of naive T cells measured by flow cytometry. Total diversity estimates from one million sequenced T cells were considered lower bounds and underestimates.

Donors were 40 or so systemically healthy Caucasian individuals from Russia aged roughly 6 to 90 years. Around 10 milliliters of peripheral blood were drawn from each donor into EDTA-treated Vacutainer tubes. Ficoll-Paque density-gradient centrifugation was used to isolate PBMCs, with at least 7 million per sample. Total RNA was extracted from PBMCs with Trizol reagent, with at least 5.5 micrograms obtained per sample. For every donor, flow cytometry on a PBMC aliquot measured the percentage of naive CD45RAhigh/CD27high T cells. The library was produced with 5' RACE. Sequenced using an Illumina HiSeq 2500. The second PCR ran for about 7 to 11 cycles and used a J-beta primer mix along with a sample-barcoded 5' primer. A unique molecular identifier was introduced onto each TCR beta cDNA molecule by a template-switch 5' adaptor carrying 12 random nucleotides. Each sample yielded at least 3 million CDR3-containing paired-end reads. First-strand cDNA was synthesized from all RNA with the Mint cDNA synthesis kit, primed by a TRBC-specific oligonucleotide. All cDNA was treated with uracil-DNA glycosylase and then went through a first 18-cycle PCR with the universal primers M1SS and BC2_uni_R. In the authors' own workflow: For normalization, 1 million high-quality reads were randomly selected from each sample, with every read carrying a distinct molecular identifier. Reads with shared molecular identifiers were discarded instead of being binned into consensus sequences. CDR3 identification, clonotype clustering and error correction used MiTCR with a Q25 quality threshold and the strictest error-elimination algorithm. A nonparametric unseen species model with Euler transformation was used to estimate a lower bound on total TCR beta diversity. The raw public reads went through TCRdb reprocessing: fastp at Q25, MiXCR clone calling, in-frame beta chains kept. Entries that share a CDR3 protein sequence are merged under the most common genes and DNA. The V and J calls come from TCRdb's annotation, not from the publication. The sample table contains 600,000 to 850,000 distinct CDR3 sequences; only one count was recorded for 35% to 45% of them. 20% to 25% of the sample is held by the ten biggest clonotypes.

Its CDR3 holds 15 amino acids, cysteine through phenylalanine. Here the CDR3 DNA is all that survives: 45 bases in frame from base 1. Trimming leaves V shorter by 5 bases and J shorter by 7 bases, with the junction holding 5 bases beyond the gene matches. Looking up the germline V gene yields CDR1 MNHNS and CDR2 SASEGT. This clonotype was counted a few times. Its antigen target is currently unknown. Base qualities are not recorded, but no much larger clone differs from it by a single base. Sequencing used blood. The chain employs TRBV6-1 and TRBJ2-1; TRBD2 aligns with 13 central bases. The receptor was isolated from a woman aged 55-70 years in good health. At the DNA level, the sequence is TGTGCCAGCAGTATACTAGCGGGGGGGCGTAATGAGCAGTTCTTC. Its protein product is CASSILAGGRNEQFF.